The 14 T cell receptor beta chains below come from one sample, sequenced in a study of cytomegalovirus exposure and HLA in healthy donors (dated by TCRdb to about 2017). The library was built by means of the immunoSEQ multiplex PCR assay. For the multiplex PCR, a mixture combining 60 forward primers for TCR Vbeta segments and 13 reverse primers for TCR Jbeta segments was used. In TCRdb, the immuneACCESS table is reduced to in-frame sequences with V and J assigned. These tables do not hold every clone; where another copy was compared, an unresolved V gene accounts for under half, and the others remain unexplained. The sample table contains 170,000 or so clones; only one count was recorded for approximately 80% of them. Jointly, the top ten make up approximately 1.6% of the sample. The sample taken for sequencing was PBMCs. The receptors originated from a woman in her 30s in good health and CMV-seronegative.

The chain couples TRBV5-8 to TRBJ1-2, with TRBD1 identical over 11 bases. The junction had 5 bases not matched to a gene; V was cut back by 4 bases and J by 6 bases. The CDR3 has 14 residues. Germline V gene sequence: CDR1 SGHTS, CDR2 YDEGEE. CDR3: CASSRGQGDHGYTF. CDR3 nucleotides: TGTGCCAGCAGCAGGGGACAGGGGGACCATGGCTACACCTTC.

V usage is TRBV25-1 and J usage is TRBJ2-5, with D possibly matching TRBD1 (5 bases). V lost 4 bases and J lost 4, with 10 bases in between. The CDR3 is made up of 13 amino acids. CDR1 and CDR2 (germline): MGHDK, SYGVNS. The CDR3 loop is CASSGWGTETQYF. DNA for the CDR3: TGTGCCAGCAGTGGATGGGGCACAGAGACCCAGTACTTC.

The chain is built from TRBV9 and TRBJ2-1; tentative D call: TRBD2 (6 bases). Germline V gene data show CDR1 as SGDLS and CDR2 as YYNGEE. The V gene lost 3 bases and the J gene lost 10 bases, with 17 bases spanning the gap. The CDR3 is made up of 14 amino acids. The CDR3 nucleotides read TGTGCCAGCAGCGAATGGAGGGAGTTAGGGGAGCAGTTCTTC. Translation: CASSEWRELGEQFF.

The chain carries TRBV19 and TRBJ1-1; D might be TRBD1 (5 bases). V lost 8 bases, J lost 4 bases, and 17 bases lay in between. CDR3 length: 14 residues. Germline V gene lookup returns CDR1 LNHDA and CDR2 SQIVND (reference sequence). The CDR3 reads CASGTQGKSTEAFF. CDR3 bases: TGTGCCAGTGGTACCCAGGGAAAGTCCACTGAAGCTTTCTTT.

This CDR3 is CASSLKRQETQYF. The CDR3 coding sequence is TGTGCCAGCAGCCTCAAGCGACAAGAGACCCAGTACTTC. The chain combines TRBV7-2 with TRBJ2-5; D is unclear. Per germline, CDR1 SGHTA and CDR2 FQGNSA. The V and J ends lost 5 bases and 2 bases respectively, with 9 bases between them. The CDR3 is 13 amino acids.

The chain carries TRBV4-2 and TRBJ1-4; 10 bases agree with TRBD1. CDR3 length equals 17 residues. V was pared by 2 bases and J by 8 bases, with 11 bases of the junction left unmatched. The germline V gene has CDR1 LGHNA and CDR2 YNFKEQ. CDR3 sequence reads: CASSQWKTGGRGEKLFF. The DNA for the CDR3 is TGTGCCAGCAGCCAATGGAAGACAGGGGGCAGAGGAGAAAAACTGTTTTTT.

CDR3 loop: CASSEGTGQGVNEQFF. In DNA, the CDR3 is TGTGCCAGCAGTGAAGGGACAGGGCAAGGGGTCAATGAGCAGTTCTTC. The chain couples TRBV6-1 to TRBJ2-1; 8 nucleotides agree with TRBD1. The CDR3 length is 16 residues. Germline CDR1 and CDR2: MNHNS and SASEGT. Trimming at V came to 1 base and at J to 6 bases, leaving 8 bases not matched to a gene.

CDR3 amino acids: CASSLGASYEQYF. The CDR3 DNA sequence: TGTGCCAGCAGCTTAGGGGCCAGCTACGAGCAGTACTTC. The chain carries TRBV7-2 and TRBJ2-7; D not resolved. The V gene's germline CDR1 is SGHTA and CDR2 FQGNSA. V lost 1 base and J lost 3, with 7 bases in between. The length of the CDR3 is 13 residues.

In DNA form, the CDR3 reads TGCGCCAGCAGTGACCGTCAGGGGACGTCCTACGAGCAGTACTTC. Its translation is CASSDRQGTSYEQYF. This chain joins TRBV10-2 and TRBJ2-7; weak D call: TRBD1 (6 bases). The V and J ends lost 3 bases and 1 base respectively, with 13 bases between them. This CDR3 contains 15 residues. Germline loops: CDR1 WSHSY, CDR2 SAAADI.

In its sample, this clone was seen a few times. The V gene is TRBV13, the J gene TRBJ2-1; TRBD1 aligns across 7 bases. The CDR3 consists of 13 residues. Germline CDR1 and CDR2: PRHDT and FYEKMQ (reference sequence). The V gene end was trimmed by 1 base and the J gene end by 10 bases; junction bases not matched to a gene: 4. CDR3: CASSLELDREQFF. CDR3 nucleotide sequence: TGTGCCAGCAGCTTAGAATTGGACAGGGAGCAGTTCTTC.

The sample holds one count of this clone. This chain uses TRBV27 with TRBJ1-1; TRBD1 might be the D (5 bases). CDR3 length equals 16 residues. Germline V gene data show CDR1 as MNHEY and CDR2 as SMNVEV (reference sequence). Trimming left V 3 bases short and J 6 bases short, with 20 bases between. CDR3 bases: TGTGCCAGCAGTTTGGCAAGGGGCCGGCCCGCCCCTGAAGCTTTCTTT. Protein sequence: CASSLARGRPAPEAFF.

The rearrangement joins TRBV7-6 to TRBJ1-1, with 8 bases identical to TRBD1. The CDR3 extends over 16 amino acids. Per germline, CDR1 SGHVS and CDR2 FNYEAQ. Unmatched junction bases numbered 11, after V lost 4 bases and J lost 4 bases. The CDR3 loop reads CASSSGYRGYGTEAFF. DNA for the CDR3: TGTGCCAGCAGCTCCGGTTACAGGGGGTATGGCACTGAAGCTTTCTTT.

This clone has more than one count but fewer than ten. V usage is TRBV29-1 and J usage is TRBJ2-5; possible D gene TRBD2, 7 bases. The J call could be wrong; TRBJ2-7 is a better fit for the DNA end. This CDR3 is built from 12 residues. CDR1 and CDR2 (germline): SQVTM, ANQGSEA. Here the CDR3 reads CSVERGACEQYF. DNA for the CDR3: TGCAGCGTTGAACGGGGGGCCTGCGAGCAGTACTTC.

The rearrangement joins TRBV6-5 to TRBJ2-1; D might be TRBD1 (5 bases). With 4 bases removed from V and 8 bases from J, the gap between germline ends came to 9 bases. CDR3 length equals 12 residues. Looked up from germline, CDR1 is MNHEY and CDR2 is SVGAGI. This CDR3 is CASSLGPDEQFF. The CDR3 DNA sequence: TGTGCCAGCAGTTTGGGGCCCGATGAGCAGTTCTTC.